These 20 T cell receptor beta chains originate from one sample sequenced in a study of low-dose radiotherapy and immunotherapy resistance in tumors (dated by TCRdb to between 2021 and 2022). The listed sequencing device is Illumina HiSeq 2500. First-strand cDNA was synthesized using Superscript III and a set of TRAV- and TRBV-specific primers, so that both TCRalpha and TCRbeta chains were covered. TCRs were amplified for 15 to 20 PCR cycles with Phusion, using a constant-region primer paired with the adapter attached to the V primers. The public sequencing data were trimmed at Q25 with fastp and processed into clonotypes with MiXCR by TCRdb, which kept only in-frame beta chains. Identical CDR3 proteins give one entry, which carries the most common genes and DNA. This sample is represented by approximately 90,000 distinct CDR3 sequences; roughly 19% of them were singletons. The ten largest clones take up about 2.5% of the sample.

The meaning of the sample's time point label: before trial treatment. Sequencing was performed on PBMCs, taken before treatment. These receptors were collected from a male donor with prostate cancer.

This chain links TRBV19 with TRBJ2-7; 7 positions match TRBD1. Per germline, CDR1 LNHDA and CDR2 SQIVND (reference sequence). The CDR3 is 14 amino acids. The V gene end was trimmed by 6 bases and the J gene end by 2 bases; junction bases not matched to a gene: 7. In nucleotides, the CDR3 is TGTGCCAGTAGCAAGGGACAGCCGACCTACGAGCAGTACTTC. The encoded protein is CASSKGQPTYEQYF.

The chain employs TRBV23-1 and TRBJ1-5; D gene ambiguous. TRBV23-1 is marked as an open reading frame, function uncertain. The CDR3 has 10 residues. The V and J ends lost 8 bases and 7 bases respectively, with 6 bases between them. CDR3 in amino acids: CASPEQPQHF. As DNA, the CDR3 is TGCGCCAGCCCGGAACAGCCCCAGCATTTT.

This clonotype came up many times. Here the CDR3 reads CSASPKIGPPYYEQYF. In DNA, the CDR3 is TGCAGTGCTAGTCCGAAGATAGGGCCTCCTTACTACGAGCAGTACTTC. The rearrangement links TRBV20-1 to TRBJ2-7; D gene unclear. Per germline, CDR1 DFQATT and CDR2 SNEGSKA (reference sequence). The V end lost 3 bases, the J end lost 3 bases, and 21 bases lay between the germline ends. The CDR3 runs 16 residues.

This clonotype showed up many times. This chain uses TRBV6-4 with TRBJ1-5, with a tentative D call TRBD1 (6 bases). CDR3 length: 20 amino acids. Germline loops: CDR1 MRHNA, CDR2 SNTAGT. V was shortened by 8 bases and J by 0 bases, with 29 bases between the two germline ends. The CDR3 DNA sequence: TGTGCCAGCCCTGACAGGAGGGTTTCCGGGGGCTCCGCTAGCAATCAGCCCCAGCATTTT. Residues: CASPDRRVSGGSASNQPQHF.

This clonotype was seen many times. V usage is TRBV20-1 and J usage is TRBJ2-7, with D perhaps matching TRBD1 or TRBD2 (5 bases each). CDR3 length: 13 amino acids. CDR1 and CDR2 from the germline V gene are DFQATT and SNEGSKA (reference sequence). The CDR3 loop is CSANGDGTYEQYF. The CDR3 bases are TGCAGCGCCAATGGGGACGGAACCTACGAGCAGTACTTC.

V and J are TRBV11-2 and TRBJ2-7, with a possible D match to TRBD2 (6 bases). This CDR3 contains 16 residues. Germline loops: CDR1 SGHAT, CDR2 FQNNGV. Deletions cut 0 bases from V and 0 bases from J, with 12 bases between. The chain's CDR3 is CASSLEAGMSSYEQYF. The CDR3 DNA is TGTGCCAGCAGCTTAGAGGCGGGGATGAGCTCCTACGAGCAGTACTTC.

This clonotype was seen repeatedly, ten times or more. The chain carries TRBV29-1 and TRBJ2-7, with D unclear. The CDR3 spans 14 residues. Germline V gene sequence: CDR1 SQVTM, CDR2 ANQGSEA. V shed 0 bases and J shed 0 bases, with 9 bases lying between them. CDR3 bases: TGCAGCGTTGAAGATCATTCGGCCTCCTACGAGCAGTACTTC. The encoded protein is CSVEDHSASYEQYF.

This clonotype was counted a few times. It is unclear where the CDR3 begins or ends on the DNA, so no DNA is shown, and the CDR3 is as TCRdb lists it. V and J are TRBV5-5 and TRBJ2-2. From its first to its last residue, the CDR3 has 14 amino acids. Germline CDR1 is SGHKS and CDR2 is YYEKEE (reference sequence). The CDR3 sequence is CASSFSPTGELFFF.

The chain has TRBV20-1 and TRBJ2-7; TRBD2 aligns across 13 bases. CDR3 size: 15 residues. V shed 0 bases and J 7 bases; nucleotides not matched to a gene: 6. Germline CDR1 DFQATT, CDR2 SNEGSKA (reference sequence). This chain's CDR3 is CSARELAGGPLEQYF. The CDR3, as DNA: TGCAGTGCTAGAGAACTAGCGGGGGGGCCTTTAGAGCAGTACTTC.

This clonotype was recorded many times. The V gene is TRBV7-3, the J gene TRBJ2-7, with 7 bases aligning to TRBD2. CDR3 size: 15 residues. CDR1 is SGHTA and CDR2 is FQGTGA in the germline V gene. V shed 5 bases, J shed 2 bases, and the junction held 9 bases outside the gene matches. The CDR3 reads CASSLGGGYTYEQYF. The CDR3 bases are TGTGCCAGCAGCCTCGGCGGGGGATACACCTACGAGCAGTACTTC.

This clonotype came up many times. The chain joins TRBV27 to TRBJ2-1, with 7 positions matching TRBD2. Germline CDR1 is MNHEY and CDR2 is SMNVEV (reference sequence). The CDR3 has 15 residues. V lost 3 bases to trimming and J lost 4 bases; unmatched junction nucleotides: 6. The CDR3 loop is CASSFGTTGYNEQFF. CDR3 sequence (DNA): TGTGCCAGCAGTTTCGGGACTACCGGTTACAATGAGCAGTTCTTC.

The genes are TRBV12-3 or TRBV12-4 and TRBJ2-1, with D unclear. V lost 6 bases and J 15 bases, leaving 18 bases between the germline ends. The CDR3 loop spans 12 amino acids. The CDR3 DNA reads TGTGCCAGCAGCTCACCAATGGGTTTGCGGTTCTTC. Its translation is CASSSPMGLRFF.

As concerns this clonotype: A read error likely explains this, since a far larger clone differs by one base. The chain recombines TRBV6-8 with TRBJ2-7; either TRBD1 or TRBD2 may supply D (5 bases each). The CDR3 sequence is 16 residues long. Deletions cut 0 bases from V and 3 bases from J, with 15 bases between. Germline CDR1 is MNHGY and CDR2 is SAAAGT. The CDR3 sequence: CASSYSMTEGIYEQYF. The CDR3 nucleotides read TGTGCCAGCAGTTACTCGATGACAGAGGGAATCTACGAGCAGTACTTC.

The chain uses TRBV24-1 and TRBJ2-2, with TRBD1 as a possible D gene (6 bases). The CDR3 has 15 residues. Trimming took 12 bases from V and 5 from J, leaving 21 bases between them. The germline CDR1 and CDR2 sequences are KGHDR and SFDVKD. This chain's CDR3 is CAAGATGGGTGELFF. CDR3 coding DNA: TGTGCCGCAGGAGCGACAGGAGGTGGTACCGGGGAGCTGTTTTTT.

In this sample, this clonotype turned up many times. This rearrangement joins TRBV12-3 or TRBV12-4 to TRBJ2-3; D is ambiguous. The CDR3 totals 13 residues. V was trimmed by 5 bases and J by 5 bases, leaving 11 bases between them. The CDR3 here is CASSATSRDTQYF. The CDR3 region has the DNA TGTGCCAGCAGTGCAACCTCCCGAGATACGCAGTATTTT.

On this clonotype: With only one base between it and a far larger clone, this is likely a read error. The conserved phenylalanine or tryptophan normally closing the CDR3 is absent here, so this likely arose from a read error. The rearrangement joins TRBV6-1 to TRBJ1-3; D possibly corresponds to TRBD1 (5 bases). The CDR3 loop spans 15 amino acids. The germline V and J ends were trimmed by 6 bases and 0 bases, with 12 bases remaining between them. Germline CDR1 and CDR2: MNHNS and SASEGT. CDR3 nucleotide sequence: TGTGCCAGCAGGCGGGGGGGGGGCTCTGGAAACACCATATATTGT. This sequence encodes CASRRGGGSGNTIYC.

This clonotype was counted at least ten times. This rearrangement joins TRBV29-1 to TRBJ2-1, with a tentative D call TRBD2 (6 bases). The CDR3 has 15 amino acids. Germline V lookup: CDR1 SQVTM, CDR2 ANQGSEA. With 3 bases removed from V and 6 bases from J, the gap between germline ends came to 18 bases. CDR3 nucleotides: TGCAGCGTTGACCCCCCGGGCGGGGAGGCCAATGAGCAGTTCTTC. Its translation is CSVDPPGGEANEQFF.

In its sample, this clonotype was seen many times. The J gene is TRBJ2-7, the V gene TRBV20-1; maybe TRBD1 (6 bases). CDR3 length equals 15 residues. Germline CDR1 DFQATT, CDR2 SNEGSKA (reference sequence). Trimming stripped 2 bases from V and 3 bases from J, with 17 bases between. CDR3 region: CSARPPFGTYYEQYF. DNA of the CDR3: TGCAGTGCTAGACCCCCGTTTGGGACATACTACGAGCAGTACTTC.

The sample holds many counts of this clonotype. The genes are TRBV12-3 or TRBV12-4 and TRBJ2-7; D uncertain. This CDR3 region has 13 residues. Trimming removed 3 bases from V and 0 bases from J, with 6 bases in between. The chain's CDR3 is CASSFGNSYEQYF. CDR3 coding DNA: TGTGCCAGCAGTTTTGGCAACTCCTACGAGCAGTACTTC.

This clonotype occurred many times. V gene TRBV12-3 or TRBV12-4 combines with J gene TRBJ1-2; D is uncertain. The V and J ends lost 6 bases and 4 bases respectively, with 12 bases between them. The CDR3 length is 13 residues. The CDR3 DNA reads TGTGCCAGCAGCCACCCCACTCGCTATGGCTACACCTTC. The encoded protein is CASSHPTRYGYTF.